The sequence of this T cell receptor (beta chain) was determined in a study of human T cells and chemical hapten exposure. Study background: Small volume differences among pooled libraries mainly caused per-sample TCR yield variation.

This clonotype was seen many times. The antigen remains undetermined. Library preparation tagged each individual cDNA molecule with a unique molecular identifier. Original handling: Sample TCR totals centred on a median of roughly 96,000, ranging about 20,000 to 700,000. MiXCR, run by TCRdb on the reads, gives a single entry per CDR3 protein. For this entry, the V and J calls and clone size follow TCRdb and not the study's own pipeline. The sample comprises roughly 120,000 distinct CDR3 sequences, 8% to 9.5% of which are singletons, and more than 1.3% rests with the top ten. V dropped 6 bases and J dropped 0; count of bases not matched to a gene: 7. This CDR3 is built from 16 residues. Study-wide findings and caveats: With regard to DPC sensitization, TCRs above 1 in 1000 frequency did not change.

Unfractionated whole blood yielded total RNA. The sequence was collected from a human donor in good health. Some clones in this sample may be carry-over from other donors' samples. The material sequenced was whole blood. V is TRBV12-3 or TRBV12-4 and J is TRBJ1-3, with 8 bases aligning to TRBD1. The CDR3 protein is CASRPTGAASGNTIYF. CDR3 in DNA: TGTGCCAGCAGACCGACAGGGGCCGCCTCTGGAAACACCATATATTTT.